The clone carrying this TCR beta chain has only one observation. Its antigen is not identified. The sorted conventional CD4 T cells were gated as CD4+CD127+. The CDR3 is 15 amino acids. Looked up from germline, CDR1 is SNHLY and CDR2 is FYNNEI. The V end lost 1 base, the J end lost 8 bases, and 17 bases lay between the germline ends. These data come from a study of B cell selection in AIRE deficiency. General study findings and limits: Around 30% of healthy-shared Treg TCRbeta sequences appeared in patient Tconv cells. Of approximately 3,600 shared Treg TCRbeta sequences, 25% to 40% were healthy-donor-only and over 9% patient-only.

Measured with immunoSEQ multiplex PCR; TCRdb has only the in-frame clones, and not every one. The sample includes some 25,000 clones, 95% to 98% of them seen just once. The sequenced material came from CD4+CD127+ conventional T cells sorted from PBMCs. The source is a human donor in good health. V usage is TRBV2 and J usage is TRBJ1-2, with D perhaps TRBD1 (5 bases). CDR3 residues: CASSEGDSGLRGYTF. The CDR3 bases are TGTGCCAGCAGTGAAGGAGATTCGGGGCTGCGGGGCTACACCTTC.